The clone carrying this T cell receptor beta chain was picked up many times. What it binds is unknown. The V and J ends lost 5 bases and 7 bases respectively, with 12 bases between them. The CDR3 length is 14 residues. Molecular barcoded adaptors covering alpha/delta and beta/gamma chains were used on roughly 400 ng RNA. TCRdb re-derived calls from the reads in MiXCR, one entry per CDR3 protein. The top ten hold just under 15% of the sample, which has over 80,000 distinct CDR3 sequences, more than 9% seen once. Sampling of bone marrow took place during active disease in every patient. This sample was included in a study of read filtering for tumor transcriptome and immune sequencing. Overall study results and limits: In IR-seq, single-read clonotypes were roughly 82% of clonotypes but around 4% of reads. Dropping single-read clonotypes raised IR-seq and RNA-seq shared-clonotype correlation.

J is TRBJ1-6 and V is TRBV12-3 or TRBV12-4, with a weak D call TRBD1 (5 bases). This receptor was obtained from a donor aged 40 or over with multiple myeloma. Sequencing input: a population of CD138-negative cells sorted from bone marrow. CDR3 protein: CASSTGALNSPLHF. The DNA of the CDR3 is TGTGCCAGCAGTACCGGGGCCTTAAATTCACCCCTCCACTTT.